This T cell receptor (beta chain) derives from a study of long-term antiretroviral therapy in people with HIV. The libraries were made with immunoSEQ v3.0 at survey level. Profiled with immunoSEQ multiplex PCR; TCRdb holds only in-frame clones, not every one. Of tens of thousands of clones listed, 88% are singletons. CDR1 and CDR2 (germline): MNHNS, SASEGT. The CDR3 spans 8 amino acids, including both terminal residues. Study-level findings and limits: Older ART regimens were possibly in use when the blood was collected between about 2003 and 2017. Subsequent to ART, diversity was augmented yet persisted below that of transplant donor controls.

About this clone itself: Its antigen is as yet unknown. Lacking the conserved final phenylalanine or tryptophan, this CDR3 likely reflects a read error. The limits of the CDR3 on the DNA are not certain, so only TCRdb's listed CDR3 is given.

Sequences were derived from unsorted PBMCs, sampled around 4.5 years after starting antiretroviral therapy. The sequence was collected from a man aged 25-45 years with HIV. V and J are TRBV6-1 and TRBJ1-3. The CDR3 sequence: CASSGRGY.